This passage covers 22 T cell receptor delta chains from one sample sequenced in a study of γδ T cells in repeated Plasmodium falciparum infection listed by TCRdb under 2021. Library preparation was by multiplex PCR. TCRdb shows the sequencer as Illumina MiSeq. Public reads were reanalyzed in TCRdb with CATT, and rows carrying the same DNA were merged afterwards. Here the sample has 70,000 to 95,000 delta-chain clones; more than 1.4% occur a single time. Around 8.1% of the sample rests with the top ten. For bulk TCR repertoire analysis, Vgamma9/Vdelta2+ and Vdelta2-negative gammadelta T cell populations were flow-sorted out of peripheral blood mononuclear cells. The sequenced material came from gamma-delta T cells from blood. These receptors were taken from a pool of human donors (malaria-infected and uninfected, not separated).

This clone was seen a handful of times. A read error is likely here: a far larger clone is one base away. This specimen includes other DNA sequences encoding the same CDR3. There is no J gene call, but TRDV2 is given as the V gene; TRDD3, the D gene given by the table, was not confirmed from the DNA. The germline V gene has CDR1 GEAIGNYY and CDR2 EKD. CDR3 length: 19 residues. The chain's CDR3 is CACDTVGILGDEYTDKLIF. In nucleotides, the CDR3 is TGTGCCTGTGACACCGTGGGAATACTGGGGGATGAGTACACCGATAAGCTCATCTTT.

This clone has a handful of counts. The chain is built from TRDV3 and TRDJ1; 9 bases are shared with TRDD3. The V segment lost 1 base and the J segment 0 bases; nucleotides outside the gene matches: 18. Germline V lookup: CDR1 TVYSNPD, CDR2 GDNSRS (reference sequence). The CDR3 is 19 residues long. DNA for the CDR3: TGTGCCTTTAATTACCCCTACTGGGGGACCCAAATCAACACCGATAAACTCATCTTT. Translating it yields CAFNYPYWGTQINTDKLIF.

This clone came up many times. The TCRdb protein comes from a much larger clone and disagrees with this DNA's translation at residue 9, likely due to a read error; the protein given here is derived from the DNA. The chain uses TRDV2 and TRDJ3, with 8 bases identical to TRDD3. The CDR3 spans 19 residues. The trim removed 0 bases at V and 4 bases at J, leaving 10 bases unmatched. The germline gives CDR1 GEAIGNYY, CDR2 EKD. CDR3 bases: TGTGCCTGTGACACCATACTGGGGGGTAGGAGGTGGGACACCCGACAGATGTTTTTC. Translating gives CACDTILGGRRWDTRQMFF.

This clone showed up just a few times. The protein in TCRdb stems from a much larger clone and differs at residue 4 from this DNA's translation, likely a read error; here the protein is translated from the DNA. The V and J genes are TRDV1 and TRDJ1, with a tentative D call TRDD1 (5 bases). TCRdb leaves out the J gene; it was filled in here by matching the DNA to germline. CDR1 and CDR2 (germline): TSWWSYY, QGS. The CDR3 sequence is 16 residues long. CDR3 sequence reads: CALREMPILYTDKLIF. The CDR3 DNA sequence: TGTGCTCTTAGGGAAATGCCCATCCTGTACACCGATAAACTCATCTTT.

A few counts support this clone. The TCRdb protein comes from a much larger clone and disagrees with this DNA's translation at residue 3, likely due to a read error; the protein given here is derived from the DNA. The J gene is TRDJ1, the V gene TRDV1, with D perhaps matching TRDD3 (6 bases). TCRdb gives no J gene; it was assigned here by matching the DNA to germline. Per germline, CDR1 TSWWSYY and CDR2 QGS. The CDR3 spans 16 residues. The chain's CDR3 is CAPGDPLTGYTDKLIF. CDR3 coding DNA: TGTGCTCCTGGGGACCCATTAACCGGGTACACCGATAAACTCATCTTT.

This clone was picked up a small number of times. The amino acid sequence in TCRdb belongs to a much larger clone and departs from this DNA's translation at residue 4, likely a sequencing read error; the sequence shown is translated from the DNA. The chain is built from TRAV38-2/DV8 and TRDJ1; 12 bases fit TRDD3. TCRdb does not report a J gene; here it was assigned by matching the DNA to germline references. CDR1 is TSESDYY, CDR2 QEAYKQQN, per germline. The CDR3 sequence is 24 residues long. This chain's CDR3 is CAYGSGPSYDYWGILKGYTDKLIF. CDR3 bases: TGTGCTTATGGGAGCGGGCCTTCCTACGACTACTGGGGGATACTGAAGGGGTACACCGATAAACTCATCTTT.

In regard to this clone: TCRdb attributes to this sequence the protein of a much larger clone, which differs from the DNA translation at residue 18; a read error is likely, and the protein displayed is translated from the DNA. The chain's CDR3 is CALGEYTGWGIETLTAQPFF. The CDR3 DNA follows: TGTGCTCTTGGGGAATACACGGGGTGGGGGATAGAAACTTTGACAGCACAACCCTTCTTT. V usage is TRDV1 and J usage is TRDJ2; 9 nucleotides match TRDD3. CDR3 length: 20 residues. Germline V CDR1 and CDR2: TSWWSYY, QGS.

This clone was found a few times. A far bigger clonotype differs at one base, so this is likely a read error. Other DNA sequences in the sample encode the same CDR3. Written as DNA, the CDR3 is TGTGCCTGCGACACCGTACTGGGGACCCGGGGGTTATATTACACCGATAAACTCATCTTT. Its protein is CACDTVLGTRGLYYTDKLIF. The V gene is TRDV2, the J gene TRDJ1; 7 nucleotides line up with TRDD3. Because TCRdb records no J gene, it was assigned here through a match of the DNA to germline. This CDR3 comprises 20 residues. The germline gives CDR1 GEAIGNYY, CDR2 EKD.

With regard to this clone: This may be a read error, as it is one base from a much larger clone. The chain employs TRDV1 and TRDJ1; D might be TRDD2 (6 bases). CDR3 length: 18 residues. CDR1 is TSWWSYY, CDR2 QGS, per germline. V dropped 5 bases and J dropped 0 bases, with 22 bases sitting between them. CDR3 bases: TGTGCTCTTGGGAATTGGCCTTCCCACACCCTTAACACCGATAAACTCATCTTT. This sequence encodes CALGNWPSHTLNTDKLIF.

On this clone: The protein given by TCRdb reflects a much larger clone and differs at residue 6 from this DNA's translation, likely from a read error; the protein shown is the DNA's translation. This chain joins TRDV1 and TRDJ1; 12 nucleotides agree with TRDD3. The junction had 27 bases not matched to a gene; V was cut back by 4 bases and J by 0 bases. CDR1 is TSWWSYY and CDR2 is QGS in the germline V gene. The CDR3 is 24 amino acids. Here the CDR3 reads CALGGFLPITGGYLPHSYTDKLIF. DNA of the CDR3: TGTGCTCTTGGGGGATTCCTTCCTATTACTGGGGGATACTTACCGCACTCTTACACCGATAAACTCATCTTT.

Only a few counts were recorded for this clone. TCRdb has a much larger clone's protein, which differs at residue 14 from the translation of this DNA, likely because of a read error; what is shown is the protein translated from the DNA. This chain connects TRDV2 to TRDJ1, with 7 bases fitting TRDD3. The CDR3 is 17 residues long. Germline values: CDR1 GEAIGNYY, CDR2 EKD. CDR3 nucleotides: TGTGCCTGTGACACCGGTTTTGGGGGACCGTACACCGATGAACTCATCTTT. It yields the protein CACDTGFGGPYTDELIF.

With respect to this clone: Since a far larger clone is one base different, this is likely a read error. Within the sample, other DNA sequences also encode this same CDR3. The J gene has no call, while the V gene is TRDV1; the table's TRDD3 call for D was not verified on the DNA. This CDR3 has 22 amino acids. Germline CDR1 TSWWSYY, CDR2 QGS. CDR3 DNA sequence: TGTGCTCTTGGGGAAAGTCTACTTGACCTACTCCATGGGGACGTGGGAACCGATAAGCTCATCTTT. The encoded protein is CALGESLLDLLHGDVGTDKLIF.

Concerning this clone itself: A far larger clone differs by one base, so this is likely a read error. This specimen includes other DNA sequences encoding the same CDR3. This chain links TRDV1 with TRDJ1, with a possible D match to TRDD3 (6 bases). The J gene, absent from TCRdb, was called here by matching the DNA to germline. V was clipped by 0 bases and J by 1 base, with 27 bases between them. Germline V gene sequence: CDR1 TSWWSYY, CDR2 QGS. This CDR3 spans 21 amino acids. The CDR3 reads CALGELATFQSPTGPTDKLIF. Written as DNA, the CDR3 is TGTGCTCTTGGGGAACTAGCCACCTTTCAGTCGCCTACTGGGCCCACCGATAAACTCATCTTT.

There are a few counts of this clone. TCRdb assigns this DNA the protein of a much larger clone, which departs from its translation at residue 5; this likely reflects a read error, and the protein shown comes from translating the DNA. The rearrangement uses TRDV2 and TRDJ1; 8 positions match TRDD3. Germline matching of the DNA provided the J gene here, since TCRdb leaves it blank. The CDR3 loop spans 22 amino acids. J gave up 0 bases and V 3 bases, and 26 bases lay outside the gene matches. CDR1 and CDR2 (germline): GEAIGNYY, EKD. CDR3 loop: CACDDLLPSGGEGRPYTDKLIF. The CDR3 nucleotides read TGTGCCTGTGACGACCTCCTGCCTTCTGGGGGAGAAGGGAGGCCGTACACCGATAAACTCATCTTT.

Notes on this clone: A far larger clone differs by one base, so this is likely a read error. This sample includes further DNA sequences coding for the same CDR3. The CDR3 bases are TGTGCTCTTGCATTCCAACGAGAAGGGGGATCCTGGCCCACCGATAAACTCATCTTT. It codes for CALAFQREGGSWPTDKLIF. The chain combines TRDV1 with TRDJ1, with 7 positions matching TRDD3. The CDR3 spans 19 residues. Germline V lookup: CDR1 TSWWSYY, CDR2 QGS. The trim removed 7 bases at V and 1 base at J, leaving 21 bases unmatched.

This clone was observed at least ten times. This chain connects TRDV1 to TRDJ1; 13 nucleotides match TRDD3. J was trimmed by 3 bases and V by 2 bases; bases with no gene match: 15. The CDR3 is made up of 20 amino acids. The germline V gene has CDR1 TSWWSYY and CDR2 QGS. Written as DNA, the CDR3 is TGTGCTCTTGGGGAAAAGGGGACCTACTGGGGGATACGGTACGCCGATAAACTCATCTTT. This translates into CALGEKGTYWGIRYADKLIF.

Regarding this clone: The TCRdb protein comes from a much larger clone and disagrees with this DNA's translation at residue 11, likely due to a read error; the protein given here is derived from the DNA. The chain links TRDV1 to TRDJ1; D perhaps matches TRDD3 (6 bases). The CDR3 covers 15 residues. Germline lookup yields CDR1 TSWWSYY and CDR2 QGS. Trimming pared 0 bases from V and 10 bases from J, leaving 18 bases between. CDR3 bases: TGTGCTCTTGGGGAACTACCCCGTCACTGGGAGATACTCATCTTT. Protein sequence: CALGELPRHWEILIF.

This clone was counted between two and nine times. TCRdb's listed protein matches a much larger clone and diverges from this DNA's translation at residue 13, likely through a read error; the protein shown comes from the DNA. The chain has TRDV1 and TRDJ1; D is ambiguous. The J gene, missing from TCRdb, was assigned here through DNA to germline matching. The CDR3 covers 17 residues. The germline V gene has CDR1 TSWWSYY and CDR2 QGS. CDR3 sequence reads: CALESLPACTGTGKLIF. Written as DNA, the CDR3 is TGTGCTCTTGAGAGTCTACCTGCCTGTACCGGCACCGGTAAACTCATCTTT.

In regard to this clone: The protein TCRdb gives is from a much larger clone and does not agree with this DNA's translation at residue 11, likely a read error; the protein shown here comes from the DNA. The chain employs TRDV1 and TRDJ1; D tentatively fits TRDD2 or TRDD3 (6 bases each). Matching the DNA to germline supplied the J gene, which TCRdb does not give. V was cut by 0 bases and J by 4 bases, with 33 bases left in between. The length of the CDR3 is 22 residues. The V gene's germline CDR1 is TSWWSYY and CDR2 QGS. The DNA of the CDR3 is TGTGCTCTTGGGGAACTGGGGAGGCCTTCCCACGTGACTGGGAGCCCTGGCGATAAACTCATCTTT. Protein: CALGELGRPSHVTGSPGDKLIF.

Points on this clone: TCRdb's protein for this DNA is that of a much larger clone and differs from the translation at residue 6, likely a read error; the protein shown is the DNA translation. J is TRDJ1 and V is TRDV1; 8 bases are a match to TRDD3. The J gene, absent from TCRdb, was called here by matching the DNA to germline. The J segment lost 0 bases and the V segment lost 4 bases, leaving 16 bases of the junction unmatched. The CDR3 extends over 19 amino acids. Germline CDR1 is TSWWSYY and CDR2 is QGS. The chain's CDR3 is CALGALLRGGGWHTDKLIF. The CDR3 coding sequence is TGTGCTCTTGGGGCCCTCCTACGTGGTGGGGGATGGCACACCGATAAACTCATCTTT.

Remarks on this clone: Given a far larger clone just one base away, this is likely a sequencing read error. This chain uses TRDV2 with TRDJ1; 7 nucleotides agree with TRDD3. TCRdb supplies no J gene; here it was assigned by aligning the nucleotide sequence to germline. Trimming took 4 bases from V and 0 from J; bases not matched to a gene: 19. The CDR3 is 19 amino acids. Germline V gene sequence: CDR1 GEAIGNYY, CDR2 EKD. CDR3 amino acids: CACDPVLGQRLGYTDKLIF. The DNA for the CDR3 is TGTGCCTGTGATCCCGTACTGGGGCAAAGGTTGGGGTACACCGATAAACTCATCTTT.

To note about this clone: TCRdb attributes to this sequence the protein of a much larger clone, which differs from the DNA translation at residue 6; a read error is likely, and the protein displayed is translated from the DNA. The gene calls are TRDV2 and TRDJ1, with no clear D. TCRdb supplies no J gene; here it was assigned by aligning the nucleotide sequence to germline. V was cut by 0 bases and J by 0 bases, with 10 bases left in between. Germline CDR1 is GEAIGNYY and CDR2 is EKD. CDR3 length: 15 residues. The CDR3 DNA reads TGTGCCTGTGACACCAGAGGGTTCTACACCGATAAACTCATCTTT. Protein product: CACDTRGFYTDKLIF.